This T cell receptor beta chain was found in a study of cytomegalovirus exposure and HLA in healthy donors. V was shortened by 6 bases and J by 1 base, with 13 bases between the two germline ends. Per germline, CDR1 SGHAT and CDR2 FQNNGV. The CDR3 spans 15 residues. Findings and caveats of the study: Earlier analysis found most TCR beta V segments productive about 90% or about 30% of the time. One cluster of highly shared sequence variants probably arose as a sequencing artifact. Most TCR sequences were uncommon, yet certain public TCRs appeared in many donors.

As for this clone: Its target is not known.

Primers for the PCR totalled 60 Vbeta and 13 Jbeta. Only in-frame clones appear in the TCRdb table, and some are missing; sequencing was by immunoSEQ multiplex PCR. The table for this sample gives tens of thousands of clones. This TCR was sampled from a male donor in good health and CMV-seronegative. V usage is TRBV11-2 and J usage is TRBJ2-1; D is perhaps TRBD2 (6 bases). Sequenced sample: PBMCs. In nucleotides, the CDR3 is TGTGCCAGCAGGGGCCGGGGAGGTTCCTACAATGAGCAGTTCTTC. It yields the protein CASRGRGGSYNEQFF.